This TCR beta chain originates from a study of cytomegalovirus exposure and HLA in healthy donors. Study conclusions and caveats: A later analysis linked a missense DCLRE1C variant to TCR beta V- and J-gene trimming. Accurate HLA-A and HLA-B prediction from TCR beta sequences was reported for most subjects.

The PCR was carried out with 60 Vbeta primers and 13 Jbeta primers. TCRdb's table, derived via immunoSEQ multiplex PCR, lists solely in-frame clones and lacks some. The repertoire consists of under 150,000 clones, with 75% to 90% occurring once and the leading ten covering roughly 1.4%. Points on this clone: What it recognizes is unknown.

Though nominally healthy at sampling, donors likely had unrecorded immune exposures. The TCR comes from a man aged 40-49 years in good health and CMV-seronegative. The sequenced sample was PBMCs.

The CDR3 loop is CASSVSGGRHEQYF. CDR3 in DNA: TGTGCCAGTAGCGTCTCGGGGGGCCGCCACGAGCAGTACTTC. The rearrangement uses TRBV19 and TRBJ2-7; TRBD2 is a possible D gene (7 bases). This CDR3 comprises 14 residues. Germline V gene data show CDR1 as LNHDA and CDR2 as SQIVND (reference sequence). V gave up 6 bases and J gave up 5 bases, with 17 bases separating them.